This TCR beta chain came from a study of beta chain features in type 1 diabetes. Study-wide context: There was similarity between patients and healthy donors in age, gender and cell yields. Study observations and caveats: When Type 1 diabetes patients were examined, their TCRB CDR3s proved moderately but significantly shorter in all four CD4+ subsets.

Since all of the isolated RNA was reverse transcribed, expressed TCRB transcripts were what got sequenced. Averages about a million reads characterized the stem cell-like memory T cell samples. Some clones are missing from TCRdb's copy, which holds only in-frame ones; the method was immunoSEQ multiplex PCR. The table has 40,000 to 60,000 clones, roughly 63% seen once. CDR1 is SGHRS and CDR2 is YFSETQ in the germline V gene. The CDR3 is 14 amino acids. V gave up 5 bases and J gave up 0 bases, with 8 bases separating them. In the case of this clone: Its matching antigen is unknown.

What was sequenced was stem cell memory CD4+ T cells from blood. The chain links TRBV5-1 to TRBJ2-2, with a tentative D call TRBD1 (5 bases). The TCR originated in a woman in her twenties or thirties with type 1 diabetes. The CDR3 loop reads CASRWTTNTGELFF. CDR3 bases: TGCGCCAGCAGATGGACAACGAACACCGGGGAGCTGTTTTTT.